These 21 T cell receptor beta chains came from one sample sequenced in a study of control samples from healthy donors and cancer patients. The protocol was immunoSEQ multiplex PCR, while the TCRdb copy is restricted to in-frame clones and leaves out a portion. The data hold about 61,000 clones, with around 89% observed a single time. Sequences were obtained from PBMCs. The origin of the receptors is a man aged 55 to 69 with colorectal cancer.

The chain carries TRBV7-4 and TRBJ2-7; D might be TRBD2 (5 bases). The CDR3 covers 14 residues. V was clipped by 5 bases and J by 2 bases, with 13 bases between them. Germline V gene sequence: CDR1 SGHVT, CDR2 SQSDAQ. In DNA form, the CDR3 reads TGTGCCAGCAGCCGCCGGGGTAAAGCCTACGAGCAGTACTTC. Encoded protein: CASSRRGKAYEQYF.

The V call is TRBV30, the J call TRBJ1-2, with 9 positions matching TRBD1. CDR3 length: 15 residues. The ends lost 2 bases at V and 8 bases at J; junction bases unmatched: 12. Germline V lookup: CDR1 GTSNPN, CDR2 SVGIG (reference sequence). The CDR3, as DNA: TGTGCCTGGAGTTCGACAGGGGGAAGAAGGTTCGGCTACACCTTC. Amino acids: CAWSSTGGRRFGYTF.

This chain uses TRBV2 with TRBJ2-1; unclear D gene. V lost 2 bases, J lost 2 bases, and 4 bases lay in between. The length of the CDR3 is 13 residues. Germline lookup yields CDR1 SNHLY and CDR2 FYNNEI. This CDR3 reads CASSERTYNEQFF. The CDR3 bases are TGTGCCAGCAGTGAACGGACCTACAATGAGCAGTTCTTC.

V and J are TRBV7-6 and TRBJ2-2; 8 positions agree with TRBD2. Germline CDR1 reads SGHVS; CDR2 reads FNYEAQ. V dropped 0 bases and J dropped 6; count of bases not matched to a gene: 6. The CDR3 sequence is 16 residues long. CDR3 loop: CASSLAGLATAGELFF. The CDR3, as DNA: TGTGCCAGCAGCTTAGCAGGACTAGCTACCGCCGGGGAGCTGTTTTTT.

This clone was seen only a few times. The CDR3 loop is CASSQEATGGGNYGYTF. CDR3 sequence (DNA): TGTGCCAGCAGCCAAGAAGCTACAGGGGGCGGTAACTATGGCTACACCTTC. The genes are TRBV4-2 and TRBJ1-2; 9 bases agree with TRBD1. CDR3 length: 17 residues. Germline V gene lookup returns CDR1 LGHNA and CDR2 YNFKEQ. Trimming at V came to 0 bases and at J to 1 base, leaving 6 bases not matched to a gene.

The sample holds one count of this clone. The rearrangement uses TRBV19 and TRBJ2-7; TRBD2 might be the D (6 bases). CDR1 and CDR2 from the germline V gene are LNHDA and SQIVND (reference sequence). The CDR3 loop spans 15 amino acids. Trimming shortened V by 3 bases and J by 6 bases, and 18 bases separated the two germline ends. CDR3 nucleotides: TGTGCCAGTAGTATCGGGTTTGGGGGGACCGGCGAGCAGTACTTC. This translates into CASSIGFGGTGEQYF.

The J gene is TRBJ1-4, the V gene TRBV4-1; the D gene is possibly TRBD1 (6 bases). The CDR3 is made up of 14 amino acids. The germline V gene has CDR1 MGHRA and CDR2 YSYEKL. V dropped 4 bases and J dropped 7 bases, with 13 bases sitting between them. In DNA form, the CDR3 reads TGCGCCAGCAGCCCTAGGACAGCGGGTGAAAAACTGTTTTTT. This codes for CASSPRTAGEKLFF.

The chain combines TRBV3-1 (or the pseudogene TRBV3-2) with TRBJ1-5; a possible D gene is TRBD1 (6 bases). Germline lookup yields CDR1 LGHDT and CDR2 YNNKEL (reference sequence). This CDR3 spans 14 amino acids. Deletions cut 0 bases from V and 6 bases from J, with 9 bases between. CDR3 sequence reads: CASSQDSGAQPQHF. CDR3 bases: TGTGCCAGCAGCCAAGATTCGGGGGCTCAGCCCCAGCATTTT.

This chain connects TRBV5-6 to TRBJ2-7; a possible D gene is TRBD2 (5 bases). CDR1 and CDR2 (germline): SGHDT, YYEEEE. CDR3 length equals 14 residues. V lost 2 bases, J lost 7 bases, and 16 bases lay in between. CDR3 nucleotide sequence: TGTGCCAGCAGCTTCTTCGACCGGGAACGGGAGCAGTACTTC. Its translation: CASSFFDREREQYF.

This sequence joins TRBV6-2 or TRBV6-3 and TRBJ2-3; no firm D call. Trimming cost V 2 bases and J 6 bases, with 9 bases left between them. Germline V CDR1 and CDR2: MNHEY, SVGEGT. The CDR3 covers 13 residues. CDR3 protein: CASSYIGSDTQYF. The DNA of the CDR3 is TGTGCCAGCAGTTACATAGGGTCGGATACGCAGTATTTT.

This sequence joins TRBV2 and TRBJ2-7, with 10 bases aligning to TRBD2. The CDR3 has 14 residues. Germline CDR1 and CDR2: SNHLY and FYNNEI. V was pared by 7 bases and J by 3 bases, with 6 bases of the junction left unmatched. CDR3 loop: CASTILAGFYEQYF. For the CDR3, the DNA is TGTGCCAGCACCATACTAGCGGGGTTCTACGAGCAGTACTTC.

The chain has TRBV3-1 (or the pseudogene TRBV3-2) and TRBJ1-2, with D uncertain. Deletions cut 4 bases from V and 8 bases from J, with 8 bases between. Germline V CDR1 and CDR2: LGHDT, YNNKEL (reference sequence). This CDR3 is built from 11 residues. The CDR3: CASSLAGGYTF. CDR3 nucleotide sequence: TGTGCCAGCAGCCTCGCGGGGGGCTACACCTTC.

The rearrangement links TRBV20-1 to TRBJ1-1; 7 bases agree with TRBD1. This CDR3 comprises 10 residues. Per the germline V gene, CDR1 is DFQATT and CDR2 is SNEGSKA (reference sequence). The CDR3 reads CRAGGTEAFF. The CDR3, as DNA: TGCAGGGCAGGGGGTACTGAAGCTTTCTTT.

V and J are TRBV19 and TRBJ2-1; 10 nucleotides match TRBD2. CDR1 and CDR2 (germline): LNHDA, SQIVND (reference sequence). V lost 3 bases to trimming and J lost 9 bases; unmatched junction nucleotides: 11. The CDR3 length is 16 residues. CDR3 DNA sequence: TGTGCCAGTAGTATCCTAAGCGGGGGGGCCATAGTTGAGCAGTTCTTC. As protein: CASSILSGGAIVEQFF.

This chain links TRBV7-9 with TRBJ1-4; no reliable D call. V lost 4 bases and J 0 bases, leaving 9 bases between the germline ends. The CDR3 sequence is 15 residues long. Germline CDR1 reads SEHNR; CDR2 reads FQNEAQ (reference sequence). CDR3 sequence reads: CASSSPGSTNEKLFF. CDR3 nucleotides: TGTGCCAGCAGCTCCCCCGGGTCAACTAATGAAAAACTGTTTTTT.

V is TRBV30 and J is TRBJ2-3, with a tentative D call TRBD1 (5 bases). Germline loops: CDR1 GTSNPN, CDR2 SVGIG (reference sequence). The CDR3 is made up of 13 amino acids. The ends were cut back, 5 bases at V and 6 bases at J, with 15 bases in the middle. The CDR3 protein is CAWGAGLGDTQYF. CDR3 DNA sequence: TGTGCCTGGGGCGCAGGGCTGGGGGATACGCAGTATTTT.

Only a few counts were recorded for this clone. The V and J genes are TRBV2 and TRBJ1-2, with D hard to call. The V end lost 4 bases, the J end lost 0 bases, and 6 bases lay between the germline ends. This CDR3 contains 13 residues. Germline loops: CDR1 SNHLY, CDR2 FYNNEI. CDR3 sequence reads: CASSVSSNYGYTF. The CDR3 DNA is TGTGCCAGCAGTGTTAGCTCTAACTATGGCTACACCTTC. Combining the CDR3 with reference TRBV2 and TRBJ1-2 gives the whole variable domain EPEVTQTPSHQVTQMGQEVILRCVPISNHLYFYWYRQILGQKVEFLVSFYNNEISEKSEIFDDQFSVERPDGSNFTLKIRSTKLEDSAMYFCASSVSSNYGYTFGSGTRLTVV.

The chain recombines TRBV28 with TRBJ2-5, with 10 nucleotides matching TRBD2. The germline V gene has CDR1 MDHEN and CDR2 SYDVKM. The CDR3 sequence is 13 residues long. The V segment lost 8 bases and the J segment 5 bases; nucleotides outside the gene matches: 5. The CDR3 nucleotides are TGTGCCAGCCAGCGGGGGGGCTGGGAGACCCAGTACTTC. Translating gives CASQRGGWETQYF. Filled out from reference TRBV28 and TRBJ2-5, the complete variable domain reads DVKVTQSSRYLVKRTGEKVFLECVQDMDHENMFWYRQDPGLGLRLIYFSYDVKMKEKGDIPEGYSVSREKKERFSLILESASTNQTSMYLCASQRGGWETQYFGPGTRLLVL.

The sample holds a few counts of this clone. The CDR3 spells CASSLAHTYEQYF. CDR3 nucleotides: TGTGCCAGCAGTTTAGCACACACCTACGAGCAGTACTTC. The rearrangement uses TRBV28 and TRBJ2-7; D gene unclear. In germline, CDR1 is MDHEN, CDR2 SYDVKM. V lost 2 bases, J lost 2 bases, and 7 bases lay in between. The CDR3 covers 13 residues. The full variable domain, with the rest looked up from reference TRBV28 and TRBJ2-7, is DVKVTQSSRYLVKRTGEKVFLECVQDMDHENMFWYRQDPGLGLRLIYFSYDVKMKEKGDIPEGYSVSREKKERFSLILESASTNQTSMYLCASSLAHTYEQYFGPGTRLTVT.

The CDR3 region is CASSPRLHTEAFF. In DNA form, the CDR3 reads TGTGCCAGCAGCCCCCGACTCCACACTGAAGCTTTCTTT. The chain couples TRBV7-6 to TRBJ1-1, with D hard to call. Germline CDR1 is SGHVS and CDR2 is FNYEAQ. V lost 5 bases, J lost 3 bases, and 10 bases lay in between. The CDR3 has 13 amino acids.

The CDR3 sequence: CASSLPGRGGTEAFF. CDR3 sequence (DNA): TGTGCCAGCAGTCTACCGGGGAGGGGAGGTACTGAAGCTTTCTTT. The chain carries TRBV5-6 and TRBJ1-1; TRBD1 might be the D (5 bases). Deletions cut 5 bases from V and 5 bases from J, with 19 bases between. The CDR3 is 15 residues long. Germline CDR1 and CDR2: SGHDT and YYEEEE.